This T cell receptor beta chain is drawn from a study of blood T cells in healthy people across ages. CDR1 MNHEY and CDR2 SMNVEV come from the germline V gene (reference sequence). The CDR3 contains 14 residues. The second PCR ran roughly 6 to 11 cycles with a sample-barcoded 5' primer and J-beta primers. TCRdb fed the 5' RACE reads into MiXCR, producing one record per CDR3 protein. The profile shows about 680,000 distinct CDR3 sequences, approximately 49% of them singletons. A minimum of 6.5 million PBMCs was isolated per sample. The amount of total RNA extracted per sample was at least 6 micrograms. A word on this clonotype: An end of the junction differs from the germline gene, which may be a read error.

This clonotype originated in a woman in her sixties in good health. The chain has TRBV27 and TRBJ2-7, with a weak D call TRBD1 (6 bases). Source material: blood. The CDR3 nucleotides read TGTGCCAGCAGTCCCAGGGACAACTCCGACGAGCAGTACTTC. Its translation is CASSPRDNSDEQYF.